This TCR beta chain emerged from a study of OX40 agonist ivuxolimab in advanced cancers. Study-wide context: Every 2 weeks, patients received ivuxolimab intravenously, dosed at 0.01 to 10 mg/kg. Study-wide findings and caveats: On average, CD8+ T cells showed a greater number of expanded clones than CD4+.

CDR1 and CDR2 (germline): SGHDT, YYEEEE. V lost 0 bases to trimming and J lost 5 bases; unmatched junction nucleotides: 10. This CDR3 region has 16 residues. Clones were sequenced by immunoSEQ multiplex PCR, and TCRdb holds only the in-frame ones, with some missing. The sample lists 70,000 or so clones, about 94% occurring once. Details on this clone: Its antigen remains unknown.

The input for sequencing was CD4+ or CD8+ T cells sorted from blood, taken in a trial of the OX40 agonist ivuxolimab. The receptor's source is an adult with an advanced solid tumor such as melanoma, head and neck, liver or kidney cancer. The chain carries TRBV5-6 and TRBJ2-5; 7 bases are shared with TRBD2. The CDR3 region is CASSLAEMRGGETQYF. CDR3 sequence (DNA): TGTGCCAGCAGCTTGGCCGAGATGAGGGGAGGGGAGACCCAGTACTTC. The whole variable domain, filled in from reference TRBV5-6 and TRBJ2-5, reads DAGVTQSPTHLIKTRGQQVTLRCSPKSGHDTVSWYQQALGQGPQFIFQYYEEEERQRGNFPDRFSGHQFPNYSSELNVNALLLGDSALYLCASSLAEMRGGETQYFGPGTRLLVL.